The next 10 T cell receptor beta chains were all read from a single sample in a study of beta chain features in type 1 diabetes. Expressed TCRB transcripts got sequenced, as all isolated RNA was reverse transcribed. Repertoires were generated with immunoSEQ multiplex PCR, while TCRdb's copy carries only in-frame clones and drops some. The data contain roughly 610,000 clones, roughly a sixth of them singletons. The sequenced material came from naive CD4+ T cells from blood. Receptors were obtained from a man aged 18 to 29 in good health.

This sequence joins TRBV5-1 and TRBJ2-7; D tentatively reads TRBD1 or TRBD2 (5 bases each). V lost 2 bases and J lost 0, with 9 bases in between. CDR1 SGHRS and CDR2 YFSETQ come from the germline V gene. This CDR3 is 14 amino acids long. In DNA, the CDR3 is TGCGCCAGCAGCTTCGGGACGGACTCCTACGAGCAGTACTTC. Residues: CASSFGTDSYEQYF.

The chain joins TRBV9 to TRBJ2-7; a possible D gene is TRBD1 (6 bases). The V gene lost 4 bases and the J gene lost 3 bases, with 14 bases spanning the gap. Germline CDR1 is SGDLS and CDR2 is YYNGEE. CDR3 length equals 14 residues. CDR3 amino acids: CASSPQGSRYEQYF. The CDR3 DNA reads as TGTGCCAGCAGCCCACAGGGATCCCGCTACGAGCAGTACTTC.

The chain has TRBV4-1 and TRBJ1-2; 7 bases match TRBD1. Germline V gives CDR1 MGHRA, CDR2 YSYEKL. This CDR3 contains 16 residues. V was clipped by 0 bases and J by 8 bases; unmatched bases: 12. CDR3 in DNA: TGCGCCAGCAGCCAAGATAGTAGGGGGCGGACGGGCGGCTACACCTTC. This gives the protein CASSQDSRGRTGGYTF.

This clone was observed a few times. This chain joins TRBV7-2 and TRBJ2-3; 7 bases map to TRBD1. This CDR3 is built from 16 residues. Per germline, CDR1 SGHTA and CDR2 FQGNSA. J lost 1 base, V lost 4 bases, and 8 bases had no gene match. The CDR3 bases are TGTGCCAGCAGCTCAGTAGACAGGGTAGGCACAGATACGCAGTATTTT. Protein product: CASSSVDRVGTDTQYF. The whole variable domain, remainder taken from reference TRBV7-2 and TRBJ2-3, is GAGVSQSPSNKVTEKGKDVELRCDPISGHTALYWYRQSLGQGLEFLIYFQGNSAPDKSGLPSDRFSAERTGGSVSTLTIQRTQQEDSAVYLCASSSVDRVGTDTQYFGPGTRLTVL.

This clone was recorded a few times. The CDR3 bases are TGCAGCGTTGTTAGAATTGGCATGAACACTGAAGCTTTCTTT. This translates into CSVVRIGMNTEAFF. The chain joins TRBV29-1 to TRBJ1-1; D remains ambiguous. Germline V lookup: CDR1 SQVTM, CDR2 ANQGSEA. The CDR3 sequence is 14 residues long. V was trimmed by 4 bases and J by 0 bases, leaving 12 bases between them. Full variable domain (remainder filled in from reference TRBV29-1 and TRBJ1-1): SAVISQKPSRDICQRGTSLTIQCQVDSQVTMMFWYRQQPGQSLTLIATANQGSEATYESGFVIDKFPISRPNLTFSTLTVSNMSPEDSSIYLCSVVRIGMNTEAFFGQGTRLTVV.

The CDR3 coding sequence is TGTGCCACCAGCAGAGATCCGGGAGTAGGGTACAATGAGCAGTTCTTC. Translating it yields CATSRDPGVGYNEQFF. This chain joins TRBV15 and TRBJ2-1, with a tentative D call TRBD2 (6 bases). Per germline, CDR1 LNHNV and CDR2 YYDKDF (reference sequence). V lost 0 bases and J 4 bases, leaving 13 bases between the germline ends. The CDR3 has 16 residues.

V usage is TRBV2 and J usage is TRBJ2-2, with D unclear. Germline V gene lookup returns CDR1 SNHLY and CDR2 FYNNEI. The CDR3 is made up of 11 amino acids. Between the trimmed V and J ends, which lost 7 bases and 6 bases, there was a span of 6 bases. The chain's CDR3 is CASTEAGELFF. CDR3 bases: TGTGCCAGCACCGAGGCCGGGGAGCTGTTTTTT. The full variable domain, in which reference TRBV2 and TRBJ2-2 provide the parts outside the CDR3, is EPEVTQTPSHQVTQMGQEVILRCVPISNHLYFYWYRQILGQKVEFLVSFYNNEISEKSEIFDDQFSVERPDGSNFTLKIRSTKLEDSAMYFCASTEAGELFFGEGSRLTVL.

The rearrangement joins TRBV21-1 to TRBJ1-2. TRBV21-1 is an annotated pseudogene. CDR3 size: 14 residues. CDR3 nucleotides: TGTGCCAGCAGCAAAGGAAGCAGGGAGGACGGCTACACCTTC. It specifies CASSKGSREDGYTF.

This clone appeared a few times. The chain combines TRBV2 with TRBJ2-7; 9 positions agree with TRBD1. J gave up 4 bases and V 9 bases, and 10 bases lay outside the gene matches. This CDR3 contains 14 residues. Looked up from germline, CDR1 is SNHLY and CDR2 is FYNNEI. CDR3 protein: CASGPGTGIYEQYF. CDR3 bases: TGTGCCAGTGGCCCCGGGACAGGGATTTACGAGCAGTACTTC. Filled out from reference TRBV2 and TRBJ2-7, the complete variable domain reads EPEVTQTPSHQVTQMGQEVILRCVPISNHLYFYWYRQILGQKVEFLVSFYNNEISEKSEIFDDQFSVERPDGSNFTLKIRSTKLEDSAMYFCASGPGTGIYEQYFGPGTRLTVT.

V gene TRBV7-9 combines with J gene TRBJ1-1, with D hard to call. Germline V lookup: CDR1 SEHNR, CDR2 FQNEAQ (reference sequence). The CDR3 totals 13 residues. V dropped 1 base and J dropped 6 bases, with 9 bases sitting between them. CDR3 residues: CASSLDGVAEAFF. The CDR3 DNA is TGTGCCAGCAGCTTAGACGGTGTGGCTGAAGCTTTCTTT.